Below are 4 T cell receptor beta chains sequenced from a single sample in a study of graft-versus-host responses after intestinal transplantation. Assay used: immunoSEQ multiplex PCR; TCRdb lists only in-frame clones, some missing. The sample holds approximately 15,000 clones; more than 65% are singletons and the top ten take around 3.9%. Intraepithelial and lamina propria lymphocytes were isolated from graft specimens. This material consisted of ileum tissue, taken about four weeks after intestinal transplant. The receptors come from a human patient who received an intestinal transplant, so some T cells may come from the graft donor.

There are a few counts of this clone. This CDR3 is CASILPATGEAFF. DNA of the CDR3: TGTGCCAGCATTCTCCCGGCAACAGGTGAAGCTTTCTTT. The J gene is TRBJ1-1, the V gene TRBV28; perhaps TRBD1 as D (5 bases). CDR3 length: 13 residues. The V gene lost 7 bases and the J gene lost 7 bases, with 16 bases spanning the gap. The V gene's germline CDR1 is MDHEN and CDR2 SYDVKM.

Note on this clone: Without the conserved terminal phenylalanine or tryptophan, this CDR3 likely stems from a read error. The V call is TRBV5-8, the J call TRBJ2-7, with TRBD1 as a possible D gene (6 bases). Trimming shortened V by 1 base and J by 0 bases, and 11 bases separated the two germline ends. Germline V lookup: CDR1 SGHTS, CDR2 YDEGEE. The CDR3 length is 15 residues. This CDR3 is CASSLRQVGSYEQYA. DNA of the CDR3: TGTGCCAGCAGCTTGAGACAGGTGGGCTCCTACGAGCAGTACGCC.

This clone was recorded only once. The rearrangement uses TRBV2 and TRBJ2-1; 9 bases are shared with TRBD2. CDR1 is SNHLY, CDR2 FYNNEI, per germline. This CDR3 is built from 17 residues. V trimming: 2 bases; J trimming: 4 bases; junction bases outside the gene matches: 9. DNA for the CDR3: TGTGCCAGCAGTGAATCGGCGATGCGGGGGGGTTACAATGAGCAGTTCTTC. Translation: CASSESAMRGGYNEQFF.

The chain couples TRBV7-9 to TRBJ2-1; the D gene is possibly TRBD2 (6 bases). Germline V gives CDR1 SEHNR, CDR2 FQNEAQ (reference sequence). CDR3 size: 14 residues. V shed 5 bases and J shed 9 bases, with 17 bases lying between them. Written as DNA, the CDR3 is TGTGCCAGCAGCCCCGAGGCGCAGCGGGTTGAGCAGTTCTTC. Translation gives CASSPEAQRVEQFF.